Reported below is one TCR beta chain. What this receptor recognizes is not known. The input lacks base qualities; no much larger clone sits a single base away. TCRbeta CDR3 regions were amplified from genomic DNA using the immunoSEQ Assay, a bias-controlled multiplex PCR. As for how the authors treated the data: Nucleated cell counts per sample were estimated from amplification of reference gene primers within the assay. To quantify the absolute abundance of each unique TCRbeta CDR3 rearrangement, sequence reads were collapsed and filtered. For each sample, productive Simpson clonality was calculated as the square root of Simpson's diversity index over productive rearrangements. Drawn from immuneACCESS, this table holds only the in-frame rearrangements with V and J called that TCRdb kept. Clones are partly lost; checked studies trace under half to an unresolved V gene and leave the rest unexplained. The V and J calls and clone size come from that table; D and trimming were worked out from the DNA. The sample records roughly 60,000 clones, around 87% of which are singletons. The top ten clonotypes cover roughly 1% of the sample.

This sample was taken from a study of blood T cell repertoires in COVID-19 (dated by TCRdb to 2019 to 2021). Regarding the complete study: Collaborator samples came from the United States, Italy and Spain and covered acute and convalescent phases of COVID-19. A de-identified subject ID, COVID-19 status, age in years and sex were almost always included in the sample metadata. A freely available public database, intended as a resource for researchers studying the immune response to SARS-CoV-2, is where the repertoires were released. HLA class I and class II types, where available, came from metadata supplied by the sample provider rather than from assay-based typing. The prospective study material was composed of cDNA or gDNA derived from T cells, B-cell-depleted T cells, or PBMCs. Subjects who had been exposed to COVID-19, were actively infected with it, or had recovered from it provided the deeply sampled blood TCRbeta repertoires that made up the dataset. The samples were drawn from the first 160 participants of the ongoing ImmuneRACE study and from 1,254 subjects provided by 6 global collaborators.

For CDR1 and CDR2, the germline V gene lists SGDLS and YYNGEE. The cysteine opens and the phenylalanine closes a CDR3 of 15 amino acids. Just CDR3 DNA is preserved here, 45 bases in frame from base 1. The junction shows trimming of 0 bases on V and 4 bases on J, plus 13 bases between the germline ends. Collaborating institutions collected whole blood in K2EDTA tubes following their own protocols. Collaborator samples were shipped for TCRbeta analysis as frozen whole blood, isolated PBMCs, or DNA extracted from either sample type. Results the study describes overall, beyond this receptor: Clinical and demographic metadata were provided uncurated, with the amount varying by source and participant.

This clonotype was obtained from a man in his 70s with acute or convalescent COVID-19. Recombination linked TRBV9 to TRBJ1-2; tentative D gene TRBD1, with 6 bases matching. The sample was peripheral blood. The CDR3 reads CASSVGQGLGYGYTF. In nucleotides, the sequence is TGTGCCAGCAGCGTAGGGCAGGGGTTAGGCTATGGCTACACCTTC.